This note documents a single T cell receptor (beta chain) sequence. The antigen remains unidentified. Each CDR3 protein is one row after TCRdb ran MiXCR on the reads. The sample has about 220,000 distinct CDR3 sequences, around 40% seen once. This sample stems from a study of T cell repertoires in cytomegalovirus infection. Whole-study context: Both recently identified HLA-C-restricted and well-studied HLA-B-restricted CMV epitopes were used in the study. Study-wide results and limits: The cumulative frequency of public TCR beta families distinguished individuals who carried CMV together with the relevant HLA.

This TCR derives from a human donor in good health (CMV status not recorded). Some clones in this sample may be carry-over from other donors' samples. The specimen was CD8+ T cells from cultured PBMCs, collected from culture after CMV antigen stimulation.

CDR3 coding DNA: TGTGCCAGCAGCGCGCGAATTGCAACTAATGAAAAACTGTTTTTT. It codes for CASSARIATNEKLFF. The chain links TRBV7-8 to TRBJ1-4; D is undetermined. The germline V gene encodes CDR1 SGHVS and CDR2 FQNEAQ. This CDR3 has 15 residues. V dropped 5 bases and J dropped 0 bases, with 10 bases sitting between them.